Here is one TCR beta chain with its context. The antigen remains undetermined. Sequence at one end of the junction differs from germline and may be a read error. Germline loops: CDR1 SGHDN, CDR2 FVKESK. The CDR3 consists of 14 residues. This entry is derived from a study of OX40 agonist ivuxolimab in advanced cancers. Study findings and constraints: What antigens the expanded peripheral T cells recognized was never established. Clonal expansion was among the lowest in partial responders at 0.1-3.0 mg/kg, especially CD8+. Some nonresponders additionally presented with little normalized T-cell clonal expansion.

Assay used: immunoSEQ multiplex PCR; TCRdb lists only in-frame clones, some missing. This sample carries approximately 59,000 clones, roughly nine tenths of them seen once, and the ten largest clones take roughly 0.77%. The TCR comes from an adult with an advanced solid tumor such as melanoma, head and neck, liver or kidney cancer. The starting material was CD4+ or CD8+ T cells sorted from blood, obtained in a trial of the OX40 agonist ivuxolimab. The J gene is TRBJ1-3, the V gene TRBV14, with D possibly being TRBD1 (5 bases). In nucleotides, the CDR3 is TGTGCCAGCAACCAAGTCGGGGGAGGAAACACCATATATTTT. Translating gives CASNQVGGGNTIYF.